This is a list of T cell receptor beta chains from one sample in a study of tumor-infiltrating lymphocytes in primary liver carcinoma. TCRdb re-analysed the multiplex PCR reads in MiXCR, keeping a single row per CDR3 protein. The sample yields 330,000 or so distinct CDR3 sequences, about 65% seen once. Sequencing was performed on peripheral blood. All receptors derive from a man aged 35-49 years with primary liver carcinoma and hepatitis B virus infection. CDR3s include the opening cysteine and the closing phenylalanine or tryptophan. A D gene is named only where the DNA matches it firmly. Clone size appears in some rows only: once, few, many, or a class for an expanded clone.

TRBJ2-3	TRBV11-2	NA	TRBD1	CASSSTKGQTPDIQYF	TGTGCCAGCAGCTCAACGAAGGGACAGACTCCAGATATTCAGTATTTT
TRBJ1-5	TRBV5-1	NA	TRBD1	CASSLEGAGGHQPQHF	TGCGCCAGCAGCTTGGAGGGCGCAGGGGGCCATCAGCCCCAGCATTTT
TRBJ2-4	TRBV11-2	NA	TRBD2	CASSLVLAGGQYSRYF	TGTGCCAGCAGCTTAGTTTTAGCGGGAGGGCAGTACAGTCGGTACTTC
TRBJ2-5	TRBV5-4	many	NA	CASSWRDREETQYF	TGTGCCAGCAGCTGGAGGGACAGAGAAGAGACCCAGTACTTC
TRBJ2-5	TRBV4-2	once	NA	CASSQAAGLQETQYF	TGTGCCAGCAGCCAAGCGGCGGGACTCCAAGAGACCCAGTACTTC
TRBJ2-5	TRBV11-1	NA	NA	CASSGTTDQETQYF	TGTGCCAGCAGCGGGACAACGGACCAAGAGACCCAGTACTTC
TRBJ1-6	TRBV11-2	NA	NA	CASSSNTGTTNSPLHF	TGTGCCAGCAGCTCGAACACCGGGACAACAAATTCACCCCTCCACTTT
TRBJ2-1	TRBV11-2	once	NA	CASSLATGYIEQFF	TGTGCCAGCAGCTTAGCGACCGGCTACATAGAGCAATTCTTC
TRBJ1-2	TRBV10-3	few	NA	CAISENGAGGRNYGYTF	TGTGCCATCAGTGAGAATGGCGCAGGTGGTAGAAACTATGGCTACACCTTC
TRBJ2-3	TRBV11-3	NA	TRBD1	CTSSFRTGDGTDTQYF	TGTACCAGCAGCTTCCGGACAGGCGACGGCACAGATACGCAGTATTTT
TRBJ2-5	TRBV11-2	few	TRBD2	CASSLDREGETQYF	TGTGCCAGCAGTTTAGATAGGGAGGGAGAGACCCAGTACTTC
TRBJ2-7	TRBV7-3	NA	TRBD1	CASSGGRGPSYEQYF	TGTGCCAGCAGTGGGGGAAGGGGGCCTTCCTACGAGCAGTACTTC
TRBJ1-2	TRBV11-2	once	NA	CASSLVWWAEYGYTF	TGTGCCAGTAGCTTAGTTTGGTGGGCGGAGTATGGCTACACCTTC
TRBJ1-4	TRBV6-5	NA	NA	CACSYVHMGRDEKLFF	TGTGCCTGCAGTTACGTACATATGGGGCGCGATGAAAAACTGTTTTTT
TRBJ2-7	TRBV10-2	many	TRBD1	CASSGEGQGWSEQYF	TGCGCCAGCAGTGGCGAGGGACAGGGGTGGTCCGAGCAGTACTTC
TRBJ2-7	TRBV4-1	many	TRBD2	CASSQVPTSGSYDEQYF	TGCGCCAGCAGCCAAGTCCCGACTAGCGGGAGTTACGACGAGCAGTACTTC
TRBJ2-7	TRBV11-2	once	TRBD2	CASSVLAGVKAYEQYF	TGTGCCAGCAGCGTACTAGCGGGTGTAAAAGCCTACGAGCAGTACTTC
TRBJ2-1	TRBV11-2	NA	NA	CASSLLGGRWSTDEQFF	TGTGCCAGCAGCTTACTAGGGGGGAGGTGGAGCACGGATGAGCAGTTCTTC
TRBJ2-3	TRBV12-3/TRBV12-4	many	NA	CASSLGGWGSDTQYF	TGTGCCAGCAGTTTAGGAGGTTGGGGCTCAGATACGCAGTATTTT
TRBJ1-1	TRBV4-1	few	NA	CASSQASIEVAEAFF	TGCGCCAGCAGCCAAGCCTCGATAGAGGTTGCTGAAGCTTTCTTT
TRBJ1-1	TRBV9	NA	TRBD1	CASSLGGSNTEAFF	TGTGCCAGCAGCTTAGGGGGCTCGAACACTGAAGCTTTCTTT
TRBJ2-7	TRBV12-3/TRBV12-4	many	NA	CASSPSDREGEQYF	TGTGCCAGCAGTCCGTCGGACAGAGAAGGCGAGCAGTACTTC
TRBJ2-7	TRBV4-1	NA	TRBD2	CAGSPGLASGNREQYF	TGCGCCGGCAGCCCGGGACTAGCGTCAGGAAATCGAGAGCAATACTTC
TRBJ2-3	TRBV4-3	NA	TRBD1	CASSQDHTGETGADTQYF	TGCGCAAGCAGCCAAGATCATACGGGGGAGACAGGGGCGGATACGCAGTATTTT
TRBJ2-1	TRBV9	NA	TRBD2	CASSVGAGEGNEQFF	TGTGCCAGCAGCGTAGGAGCGGGAGAAGGGAATGAGCAGTTCTTC
TRBJ2-1	TRBV11-2	NA	NA	CASSERGKQFF	TGTGCTAGCAGCGAACGTGGTAAGCAGTTCTTC
TRBJ2-5	TRBV13	NA	NA	CVSKNTGQETQYF	TGTGTCAGCAAAAACACAGGACAAGAGACCCAGTACTTC
TRBJ2-1	TRBV7-2	NA	TRBD2	CASSPRRLAGVNNEQFF	TGTGCCAGCAGCCCCCGCCGACTAGCGGGAGTCAACAATGAGCAGTTCTTC
TRBJ2-4	TRBV25-1	NA	NA	CASRWAGGENIQYF	TGTGCCAGCAGATGGGCAGGCGGGGAGAACATTCAGTACTTC
TRBJ2-1	TRBV12-3/TRBV12-4	NA	TRBD2	CAGSSFSGSAGEQFF	TGTGCCGGCAGTTCTTTCAGCGGGAGCGCAGGTGAGCAGTTCTTC
TRBJ2-1	TRBV20-1	NA	TRBD2	CSARTSGPYNEQFF	TGCAGTGCAAGGACTAGCGGACCCTACAATGAGCAGTTCTTC
TRBJ2-5	TRBV11-2	NA	TRBD2	CASSLCSMGLVQQEIEYF	TGTGCCAGCAGCTTATGCTCAATGGGACTAGTACAGCAAGAGATCGAGTACTTC
TRBJ1-5	TRBV6-6	NA	NA	CANSYEGTIKPQHF	TGTGCCAACAGTTACGAGGGCACAATAAAGCCCCAGCATTTT
TRBJ2-1	TRBV11-2	NA	NA	CASSLGTEDYNEKFF	TGTGCCAGCAGCTTAGGGACAGAGGATTACAATGAGAAGTTCTTC